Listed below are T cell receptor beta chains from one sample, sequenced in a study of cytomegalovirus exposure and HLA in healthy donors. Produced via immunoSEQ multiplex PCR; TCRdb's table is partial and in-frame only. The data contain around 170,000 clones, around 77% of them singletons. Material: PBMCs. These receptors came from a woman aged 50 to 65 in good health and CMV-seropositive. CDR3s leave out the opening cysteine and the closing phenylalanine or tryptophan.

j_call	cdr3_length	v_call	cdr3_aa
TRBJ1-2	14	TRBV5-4	ASSWDPGRTGYGYT
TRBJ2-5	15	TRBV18	ASSPTSGSFVQETQY
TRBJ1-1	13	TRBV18	ASSLRGQINTEAF
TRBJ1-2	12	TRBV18	ASSRTGANYGYT
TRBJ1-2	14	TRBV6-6	ASSYSRQGPNYGYT
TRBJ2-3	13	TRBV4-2	ASRERQDSTDTQY
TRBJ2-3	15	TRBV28	ASSLIGRDRETDTQY
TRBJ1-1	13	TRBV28	ASQVATGLFTEAF
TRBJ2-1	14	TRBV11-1	ASSPVLGGGYNEQF
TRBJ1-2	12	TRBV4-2	ASSQGRQGYGYT
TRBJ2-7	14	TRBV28	ASRRGGPMSSYEQY
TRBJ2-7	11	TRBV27	ASSFRVRNEQY
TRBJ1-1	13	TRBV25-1	ASSRGGKSGTEAF
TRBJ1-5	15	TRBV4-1	ASSQAGPGGYNQPQH
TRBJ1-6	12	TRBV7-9	ASSLGLQGTPLH
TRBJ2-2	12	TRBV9	ATAPGGPTGELF
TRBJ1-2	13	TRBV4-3	ASSQDQGGRYGYT
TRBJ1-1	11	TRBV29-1	SAGQGVNTEAF
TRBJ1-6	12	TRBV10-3	AISELGQNSPLH
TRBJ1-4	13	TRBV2	ASSEWRQTYEKLF
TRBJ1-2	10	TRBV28	ASRQVMYGYT
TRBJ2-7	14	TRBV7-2	ASSLDKGQGRYEQY
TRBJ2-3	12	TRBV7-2	ASSLNRHTDTQY
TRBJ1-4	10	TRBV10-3	AISATNEKLF
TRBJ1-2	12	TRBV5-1	ASSLYRGNYGYT
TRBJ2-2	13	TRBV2	ASSVQGRDTGELF
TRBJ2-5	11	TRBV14	ASSPRGSETQY
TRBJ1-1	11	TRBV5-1	ASSLGADGEAF
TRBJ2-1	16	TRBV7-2	ASSRTISGEASYNEQF
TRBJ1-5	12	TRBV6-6	ASSSSGGNQPQH
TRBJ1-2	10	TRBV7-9	SSSLEPYGYT
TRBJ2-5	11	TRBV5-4	ASSTDRKETQY
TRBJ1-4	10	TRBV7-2	ASTSDRGQMF
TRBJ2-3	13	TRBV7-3	ASSLTLAGTDTQY
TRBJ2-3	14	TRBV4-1	ASSHRRSRGTDTQY
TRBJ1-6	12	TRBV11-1	ASSLGQHNSPLH
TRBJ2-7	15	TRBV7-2	ASSTWRAGGNSYEQY
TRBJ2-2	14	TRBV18	ASSLDRRQNTGELF
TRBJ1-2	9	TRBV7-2	ASSLWSGYT
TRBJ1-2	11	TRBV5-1	ASRTGTGGEDT
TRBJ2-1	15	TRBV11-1	ASSLDRDRVAYNEQF
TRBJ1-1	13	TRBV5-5	ASSLGPGTNTEAF
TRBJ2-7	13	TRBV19	ASNQGLHIPNEQY
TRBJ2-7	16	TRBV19	ASSLGQGPRLSSYEQY
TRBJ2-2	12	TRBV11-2	ASSLVPGTGELF
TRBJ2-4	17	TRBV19	ASTQSPGQGEEAKNIQY
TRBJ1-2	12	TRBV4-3	ASSSQGASLGYT
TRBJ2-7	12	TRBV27	ASSFSLPSYEQY
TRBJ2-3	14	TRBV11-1	ASSPSPGSVADTQY
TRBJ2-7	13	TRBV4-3	ASSQDPQGAYEQY
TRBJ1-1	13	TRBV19	ASSIGAVLNTEAF
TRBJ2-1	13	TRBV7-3	ASSLLAGAPNEQF
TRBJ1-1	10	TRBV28	ASSRRGGYAF
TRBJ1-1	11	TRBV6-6	ASSYQGSTEAF